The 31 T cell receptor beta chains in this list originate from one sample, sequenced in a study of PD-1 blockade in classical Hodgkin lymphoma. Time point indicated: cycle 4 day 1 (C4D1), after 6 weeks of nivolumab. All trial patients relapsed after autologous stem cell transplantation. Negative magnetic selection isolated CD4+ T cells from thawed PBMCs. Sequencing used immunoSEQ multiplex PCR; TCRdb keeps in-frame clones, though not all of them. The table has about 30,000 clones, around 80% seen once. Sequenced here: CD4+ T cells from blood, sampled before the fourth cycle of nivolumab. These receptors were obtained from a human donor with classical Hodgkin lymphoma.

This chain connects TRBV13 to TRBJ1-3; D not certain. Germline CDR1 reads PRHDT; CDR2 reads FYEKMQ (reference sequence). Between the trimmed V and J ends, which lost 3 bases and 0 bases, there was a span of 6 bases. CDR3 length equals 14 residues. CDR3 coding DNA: TGTGCCAGCAGCTTGACGGGCTCTGGAAACACCATATATTTT. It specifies CASSLTGSGNTIYF.

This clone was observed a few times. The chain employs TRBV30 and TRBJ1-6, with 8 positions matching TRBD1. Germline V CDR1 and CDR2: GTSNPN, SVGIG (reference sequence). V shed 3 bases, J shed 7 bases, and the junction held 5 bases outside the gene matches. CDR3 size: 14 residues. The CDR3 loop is CAWRAPGGNSPLHF. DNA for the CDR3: TGTGCCTGGAGGGCCCCAGGGGGCAATTCACCCCTCCACTTT.

CDR3 sequence reads: CASSLGPQEKLFF. CDR3 DNA: TGCGCCAGCAGCTTGGGGCCGCAAGAAAAACTGTTTTTT. This chain joins TRBV5-1 and TRBJ1-4, with D unresolved. V gave up 0 bases and J gave up 8 bases, with 8 bases separating them. The CDR3 runs 13 residues. CDR1 and CDR2 (germline): SGHRS, YFSETQ.

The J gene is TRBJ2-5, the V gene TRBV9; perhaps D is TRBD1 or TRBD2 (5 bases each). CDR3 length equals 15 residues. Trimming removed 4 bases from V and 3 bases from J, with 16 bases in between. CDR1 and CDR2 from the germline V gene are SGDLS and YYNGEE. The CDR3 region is CASSPSRGAEETQYF. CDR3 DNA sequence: TGTGCCAGCAGCCCGAGCCGAGGGGCAGAAGAGACCCAGTACTTC.

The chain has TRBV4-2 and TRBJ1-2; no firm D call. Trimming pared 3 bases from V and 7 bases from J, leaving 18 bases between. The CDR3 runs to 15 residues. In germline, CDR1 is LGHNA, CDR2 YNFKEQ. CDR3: CASSQENPGRRGYTF. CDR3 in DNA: TGTGCCAGCAGCCAGGAAAACCCAGGCAGGCGTGGCTACACCTTC.

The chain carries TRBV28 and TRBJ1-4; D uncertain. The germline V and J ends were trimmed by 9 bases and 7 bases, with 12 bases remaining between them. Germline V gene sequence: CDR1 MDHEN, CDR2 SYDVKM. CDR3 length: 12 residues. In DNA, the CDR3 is TGTGCCAGTAATAGTCTAGGTGAAAAACTGTTTTTT. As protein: CASNSLGEKLFF.

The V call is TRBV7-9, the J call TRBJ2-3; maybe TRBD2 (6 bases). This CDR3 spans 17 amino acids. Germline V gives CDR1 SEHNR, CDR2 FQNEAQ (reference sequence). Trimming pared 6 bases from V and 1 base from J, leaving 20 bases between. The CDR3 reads CASRSQDPGGGTDTQYF. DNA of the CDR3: TGTGCCAGCAGGAGCCAAGACCCTGGCGGGGGCACAGATACGCAGTATTTT.

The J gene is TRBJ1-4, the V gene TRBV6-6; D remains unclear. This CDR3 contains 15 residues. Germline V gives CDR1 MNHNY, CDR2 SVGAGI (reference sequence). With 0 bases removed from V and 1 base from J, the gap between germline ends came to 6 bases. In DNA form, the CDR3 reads TGTGCCAGCAGTTACTCGCAGCAAACTAATGAAAAACTGTTTTTT. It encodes CASSYSQQTNEKLFF.

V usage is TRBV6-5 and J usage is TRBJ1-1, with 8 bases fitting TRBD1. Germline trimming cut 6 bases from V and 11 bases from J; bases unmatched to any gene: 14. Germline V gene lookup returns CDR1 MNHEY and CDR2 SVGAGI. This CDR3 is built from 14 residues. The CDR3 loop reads CASSHLDRGVKAFF. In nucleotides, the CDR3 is TGTGCCAGCAGCCATTTAGACAGGGGAGTAAAGGCTTTCTTT.

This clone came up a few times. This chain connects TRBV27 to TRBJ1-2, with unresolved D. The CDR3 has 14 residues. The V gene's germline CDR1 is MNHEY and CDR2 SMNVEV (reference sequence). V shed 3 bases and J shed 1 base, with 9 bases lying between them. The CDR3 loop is CASSFTRRNYGYTF. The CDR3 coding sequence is TGTGCCAGCAGTTTTACAAGACGTAACTATGGCTACACCTTC.

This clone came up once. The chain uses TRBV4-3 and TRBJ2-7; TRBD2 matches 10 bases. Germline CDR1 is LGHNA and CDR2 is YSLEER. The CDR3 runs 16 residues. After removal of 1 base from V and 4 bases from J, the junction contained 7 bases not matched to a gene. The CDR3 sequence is CASSQAHTSGVYEQYF. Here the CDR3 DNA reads TGCGCCAGCAGCCAAGCTCATACTAGCGGGGTGTACGAGCAGTACTTC.

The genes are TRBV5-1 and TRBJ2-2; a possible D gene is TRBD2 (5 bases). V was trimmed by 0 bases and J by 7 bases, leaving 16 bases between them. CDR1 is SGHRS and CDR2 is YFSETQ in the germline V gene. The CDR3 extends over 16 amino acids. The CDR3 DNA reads TGCGCCAGCAGCTTGGGAGGACTCTTGAGCATCGGGGAGCTGTTTTTT. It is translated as CASSLGGLLSIGELFF.

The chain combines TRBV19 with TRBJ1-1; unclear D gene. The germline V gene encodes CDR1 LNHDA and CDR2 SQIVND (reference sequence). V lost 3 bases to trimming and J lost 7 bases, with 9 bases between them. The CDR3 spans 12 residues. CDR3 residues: CASSITRGEAFF. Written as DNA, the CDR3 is TGTGCCAGTAGTATCACGCGGGGTGAAGCTTTCTTT.

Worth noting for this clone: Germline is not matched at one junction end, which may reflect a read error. CDR3 in DNA: TGTGCCAGCAGCCCGGGACAGGGTTCCTACGAGCAGTGCTTC. It codes for CASSPGQGSYEQCF. V usage is TRBV2 and J usage is TRBJ2-7; TRBD1 aligns across 9 bases. The CDR3 is 14 residues long. Germline V gene sequence: CDR1 SNHLY, CDR2 FYNNEI.

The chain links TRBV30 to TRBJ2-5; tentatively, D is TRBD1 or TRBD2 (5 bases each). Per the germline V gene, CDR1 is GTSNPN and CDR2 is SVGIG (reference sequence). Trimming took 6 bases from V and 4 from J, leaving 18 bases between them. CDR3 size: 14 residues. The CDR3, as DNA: TGTGCCTGCACTACGACCTTGGGACGAGAGACCCAGTACTTC. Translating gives CACTTTLGRETQYF.

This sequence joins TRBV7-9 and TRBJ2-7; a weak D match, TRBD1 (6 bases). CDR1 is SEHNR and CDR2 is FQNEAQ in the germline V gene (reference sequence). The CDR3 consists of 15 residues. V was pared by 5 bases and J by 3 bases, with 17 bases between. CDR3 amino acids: CASSLRQAKNYEQYF. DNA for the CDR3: TGTGCCAGCAGCCTGCGACAGGCGAAAAACTACGAGCAGTACTTC.

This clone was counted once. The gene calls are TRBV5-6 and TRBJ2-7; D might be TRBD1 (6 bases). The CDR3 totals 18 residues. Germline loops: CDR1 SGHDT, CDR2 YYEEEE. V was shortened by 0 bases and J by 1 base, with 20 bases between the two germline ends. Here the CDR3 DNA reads TGTGCCAGCAGCTTGGCCTTGGGGCAGGGACATCAGTCCTACGAGCAGTACTTC. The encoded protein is CASSLALGQGHQSYEQYF.

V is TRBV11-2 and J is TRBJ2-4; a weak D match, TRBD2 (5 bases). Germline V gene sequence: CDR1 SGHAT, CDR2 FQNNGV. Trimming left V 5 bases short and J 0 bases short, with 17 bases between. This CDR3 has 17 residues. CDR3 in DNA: TGTGCCAGCAGCACCGGAGGCCTGGGCAAAGCCAAAAACATTCAGTACTTC. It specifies CASSTGGLGKAKNIQYF.

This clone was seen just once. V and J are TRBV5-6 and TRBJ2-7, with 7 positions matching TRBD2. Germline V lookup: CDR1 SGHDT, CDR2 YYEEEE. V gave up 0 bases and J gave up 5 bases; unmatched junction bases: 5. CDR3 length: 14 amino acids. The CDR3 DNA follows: TGTGCCAGCAGCTTGGTTCCGACTAGCAACGAGCAGTACTTC. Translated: CASSLVPTSNEQYF.

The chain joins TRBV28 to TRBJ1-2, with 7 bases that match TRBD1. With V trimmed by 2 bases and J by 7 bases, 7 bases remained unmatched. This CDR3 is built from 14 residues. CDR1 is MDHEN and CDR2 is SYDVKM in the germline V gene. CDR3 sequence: CASSLVNRGSGYTF. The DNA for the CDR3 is TGTGCCAGCAGTTTAGTAAACAGGGGAAGTGGCTACACCTTC.

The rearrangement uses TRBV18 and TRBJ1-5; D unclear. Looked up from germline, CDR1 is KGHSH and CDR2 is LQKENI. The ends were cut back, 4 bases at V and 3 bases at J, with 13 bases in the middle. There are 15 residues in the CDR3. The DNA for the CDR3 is TGTGCCAGCTCACACGAGAACACGTACAATCAGCCCCAGCATTTT. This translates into CASSHENTYNQPQHF.

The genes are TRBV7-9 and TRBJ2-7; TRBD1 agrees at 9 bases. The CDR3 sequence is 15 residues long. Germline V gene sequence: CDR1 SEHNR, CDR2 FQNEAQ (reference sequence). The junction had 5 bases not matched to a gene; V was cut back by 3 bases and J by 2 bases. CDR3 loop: CASSLGGQGTYEQYF. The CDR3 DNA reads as TGTGCCAGCAGCTTGGGTGGACAGGGGACCTACGAGCAGTACTTC.

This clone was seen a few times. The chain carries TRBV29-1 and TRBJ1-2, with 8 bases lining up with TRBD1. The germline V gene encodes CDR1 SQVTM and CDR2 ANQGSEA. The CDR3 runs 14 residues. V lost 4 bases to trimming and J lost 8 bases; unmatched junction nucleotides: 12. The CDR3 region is CSVAAGGYIGGYTF. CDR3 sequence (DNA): TGCAGCGTTGCGGCAGGGGGCTATATAGGCGGCTACACCTTC. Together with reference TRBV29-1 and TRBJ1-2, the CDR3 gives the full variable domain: SAVISQKPSRDICQRGTSLTIQCQVDSQVTMMFWYRQQPGQSLTLIATANQGSEATYESGFVIDKFPISRPNLTFSTLTVSNMSPEDSSIYLCSVAAGGYIGGYTFGSGTRLTVV.

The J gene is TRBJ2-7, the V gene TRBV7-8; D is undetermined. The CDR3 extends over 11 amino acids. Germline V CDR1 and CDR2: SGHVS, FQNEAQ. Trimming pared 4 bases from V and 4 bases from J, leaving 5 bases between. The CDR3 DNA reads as TGTGCCAGCAGCTCAGCTTACGAGCAGTACTTC. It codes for CASSSAYEQYF.

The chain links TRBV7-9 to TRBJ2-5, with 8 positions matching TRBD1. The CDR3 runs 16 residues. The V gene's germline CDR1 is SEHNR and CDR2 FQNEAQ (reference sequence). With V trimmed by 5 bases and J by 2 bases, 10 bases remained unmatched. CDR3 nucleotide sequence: TGTGCCAGCAGCAGCGGACAGGGAATAGAACAAGAGACCCAGTACTTC. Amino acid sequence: CASSSGQGIEQETQYF.

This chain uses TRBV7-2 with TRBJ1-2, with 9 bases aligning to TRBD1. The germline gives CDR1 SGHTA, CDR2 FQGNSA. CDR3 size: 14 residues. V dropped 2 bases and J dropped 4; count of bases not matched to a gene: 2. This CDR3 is CASSLTGGVYGYTF. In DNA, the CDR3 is TGTGCCAGCAGCTTAACAGGGGGCGTCTATGGCTACACCTTC.

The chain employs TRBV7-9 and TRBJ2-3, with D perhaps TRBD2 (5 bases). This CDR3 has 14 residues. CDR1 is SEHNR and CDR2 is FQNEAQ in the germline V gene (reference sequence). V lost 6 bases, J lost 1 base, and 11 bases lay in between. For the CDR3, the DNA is TGTGCCAGCAGATCGGACGGGGGCACAGATACGCAGTATTTT. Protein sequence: CASRSDGGTDTQYF.

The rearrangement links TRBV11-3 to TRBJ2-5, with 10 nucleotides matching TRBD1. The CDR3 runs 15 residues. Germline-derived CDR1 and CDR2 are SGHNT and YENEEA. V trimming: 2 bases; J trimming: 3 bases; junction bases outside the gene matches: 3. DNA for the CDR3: TGTGCCAGCAGCTTATACGGGACAGGGGAAGAGACCCAGTACTTC. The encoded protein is CASSLYGTGEETQYF. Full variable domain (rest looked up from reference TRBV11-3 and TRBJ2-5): EAGVVQSPRYKIIEKKQPVAFWCNPISGHNTLYWYLQNLGQGPELLIRYENEEAVDDSQLPKDRFSAERLKGVDSTLKIQPAELGDSAVYLCASSLYGTGEETQYFGPGTRLLVL.

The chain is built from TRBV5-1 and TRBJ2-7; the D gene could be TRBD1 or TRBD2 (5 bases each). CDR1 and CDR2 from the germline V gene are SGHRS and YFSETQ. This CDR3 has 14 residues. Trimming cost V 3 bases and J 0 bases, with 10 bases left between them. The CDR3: CASSWTGTSYEQYF. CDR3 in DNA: TGCGCCAGCAGCTGGACCGGGACCTCCTACGAGCAGTACTTC.

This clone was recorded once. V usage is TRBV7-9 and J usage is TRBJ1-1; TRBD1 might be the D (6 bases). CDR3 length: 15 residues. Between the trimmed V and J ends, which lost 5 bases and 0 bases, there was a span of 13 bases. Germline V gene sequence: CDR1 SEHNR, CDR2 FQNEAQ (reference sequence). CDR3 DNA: TGTGCCAGCAGCCTCAAGGACAGTTTGAACACTGAAGCTTTCTTT. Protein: CASSLKDSLNTEAFF.

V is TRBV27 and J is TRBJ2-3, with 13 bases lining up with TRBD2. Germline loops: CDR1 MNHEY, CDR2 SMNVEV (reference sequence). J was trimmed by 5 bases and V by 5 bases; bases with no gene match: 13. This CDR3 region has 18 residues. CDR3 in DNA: TGTGCCAGCAGTCCACCCGGGACTAGCGGGGCCATGGGAGATACGCAGTATTTT. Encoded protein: CASSPPGTSGAMGDTQYF.